This T cell receptor (beta chain) comes out of a study of blood T cell repertoires in COVID-19. Study summary: Sample material is recorded as cDNA or gDNA derived from T cells, B-cell-depleted T cells, or PBMCs.

In the authors' workflow: It was from reference gene primer amplification that nucleated cell counts were estimated. The protocol was immunoSEQ multiplex PCR, while the TCRdb copy is restricted to in-frame clones and leaves out a portion. That table gives V, J and clone size, and the DNA gave D and trimming. The sample holds tens of thousands of clones, around four fifths seen once. The germline V gene encodes CDR1 KGHDR and CDR2 SFDVKD. Trimming stripped 4 bases from V and 6 bases from J, with 29 bases between. This CDR3 is built from 20 residues. The chain carries TRBV24-1 and TRBJ2-2, with D perhaps TRBD2 (7 bases). The sequence derives from a man aged 50-59 years with active COVID-19. Sequenced input: peripheral blood. The CDR3 DNA sequence: TGTGCCACCAGTGAACAACAGGGTTTTTCGGGGGAGGGAAGGTCCGGGGAGCTGTTTTTT. As protein: CATSEQQGFSGEGRSGELFF.